This T cell receptor (beta chain) was sequenced for a study of blood T cells in healthy people across ages. Study results and caveats: It was not possible, with unsorted PBMCs, to conclusively compare naive and antigen-experienced cells. Lack of knowledge of donor CMV status possibly confounded expanded clonotype changes.

The CDR3 is 16 amino acids. Germline V gene data show CDR1 as SGHKS and CDR2 as YYEKEE (reference sequence). V gave up 4 bases and J gave up 5 bases, with 18 bases separating them. PCR was performed a second time for about 7 to 12 cycles using a sample-barcoded 5' primer and a J-beta primer mix. MiXCR was run by TCRdb on the 5' RACE reads, yielding one entry per CDR3 protein. The sample contains more than 800,000 distinct CDR3 sequences, 35% to 50% of which appear only once. In the case of this clonotype: The antigen is unknown.

The chain has TRBV5-5 and TRBJ2-2, with D possibly being TRBD1 (6 bases). The clonotype comes from a woman aged 60-75 years in good health. Material: blood. CDR3 nucleotides: TGTGCCAGCAGCACGTCCCCGGACAGACGGACCGGGGAGCTGTTTTTT. Translation: CASSTSPDRRTGELFF.